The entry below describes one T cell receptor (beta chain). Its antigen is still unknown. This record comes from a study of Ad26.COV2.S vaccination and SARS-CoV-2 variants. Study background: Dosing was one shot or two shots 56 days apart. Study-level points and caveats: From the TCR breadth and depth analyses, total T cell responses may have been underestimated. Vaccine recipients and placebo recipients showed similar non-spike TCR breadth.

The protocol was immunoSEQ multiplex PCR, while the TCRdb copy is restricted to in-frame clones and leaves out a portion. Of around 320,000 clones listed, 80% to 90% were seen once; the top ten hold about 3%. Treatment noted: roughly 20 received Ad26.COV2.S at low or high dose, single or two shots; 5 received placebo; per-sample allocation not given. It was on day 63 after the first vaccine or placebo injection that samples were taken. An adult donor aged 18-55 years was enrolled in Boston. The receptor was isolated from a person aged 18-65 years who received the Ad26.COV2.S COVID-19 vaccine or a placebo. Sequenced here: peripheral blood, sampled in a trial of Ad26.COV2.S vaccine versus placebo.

The CDR3 DNA reads as TGTGCCTGGGACAGGGCCGAGACCCAGTACTTC. Residues: CAWDRAETQYF. The genes are TRBV30 and TRBJ2-5, with 7 bases lining up with TRBD1. CDR3 length: 11 residues. Looked up from germline, CDR1 is GTSNPN and CDR2 is SVGIG (reference sequence). The V and J ends lost 5 bases and 5 bases, in that order; junction bases with no gene match: 2.